Listed below are T cell receptor beta chains from one sample, sequenced in a study of tumor-infiltrating lymphocytes in oesophageal squamous cell carcinoma. TCRdb reanalysed the PCR reads using MiXCR and keeps one entry per CDR3 protein. Of just under 20,000 distinct CDR3 sequences in the sample, roughly 43% were seen once. The material sequenced was normal esophageal tissue next to the tumor. The receptors were sampled from a male donor with esophageal squamous cell carcinoma. The CDR3 runs from the conserved cysteine through the conserved F or W. Fields, in order: clone size, J gene, D gene, V gene, CDR3 DNA, CDR3 protein. The D gene is left open where the match is weak. Rows may omit the clone size; those that give it use once, few, many or a size class.

>-|TRBJ2-3|-|TRBV6-6
TGTGCCAGCAGGAAGACTGGGGCTAGCACAGATACGCAGTATTTT
CASRKTGASTDTQYF
>-|TRBJ2-7|TRBD1|TRBV6-8
TGTGCCAGCAGTTACCTCAGGGGGCGCTTAGAGCAGTACTTC
CASSYLRGRLEQYF
>-|TRBJ2-3|TRBD2|TRBV30
TGTGCCTGGAGGGATCGGGGACTAGCTCGCACAGATACGCAGTATTTT
CAWRDRGLARTDTQYF
>-|TRBJ2-5|TRBD1|TRBV7-1
TGTGCCAGCACCTCAGGGGGTTGGAATTCACCCCTCCACTTC
CASTSGGWNSPLHF
>-|TRBJ1-6|-|TRBV7-6
TGTGCCAGCAGCTTAGGGGGGGGGGATTCACCCCTCCACTTC
CASSLGGGDSPLHF
>-|TRBJ2-7|TRBD2|TRBV7-2
TGTGCCAGCAGCTTAGCGCCTAGCGGGACTGCCTACAATGAGCAGTACTTC
CASSLAPSGTAYNEQYF
>few|TRBJ1-3|-|TRBV12-3/TRBV12-4
TGTGCCAGCAGTTTAGAGGTGGCCCTGGGAAACACCATATATTTT
CASSLEVALGNTIYF
>few|TRBJ1-2|-|TRBV28
TGCAAGGGAGGCTCGAAAGGGTATGGCTACACCTTC
CKGGSKGYGYTF
>many|TRBJ2-7|TRBD2|TRBV27
TGTGCCAGCAGTTTGACTAGCGGCAGGATCTCCTACGAGCAGTACTTC
CASSLTSGRISYEQYF
>medium-sized|TRBJ2-5|-|TRBV7-9
TGTGCCAGCAGCCCTGTGGGAGCGGAGCAGTACTTC
CASSPVGAEQYF
>-|TRBJ2-1|TRBD2|TRBV6-1
TGTGCCAGCATATCGGGACTAGCGGGAGAGGAGACCCAGTTCTTC
CASISGLAGEETQFF
>-|TRBJ1-1|-|TRBV12-3/TRBV12-4
TGTGCCAGCAGTTTACAGGCTGGGAACACTGAAGCTTTCTTT
CASSLQAGNTEAFF
>-|TRBJ2-3|TRBD2|TRBV7-6
TGTGCCAGCAGCTCCTTCCGGCGGACTAGCGGACTCACAGATACGCAGTATTTT
CASSSFRRTSGLTDTQYF
>-|TRBJ2-7|TRBD1|TRBV7-2
TGTGCCAGCAGCACACGACAGGGCGGCGAGCAGTACTTC
CASSTRQGGEQYF
>-|TRBJ2-3|TRBD2|TRBV10-3
TGTGCCATCAGTGAGTCACCTAGCGGTCTACACGAGCAGTATTTT
CAISESPSGLHEQYF
>-|TRBJ2-5|TRBD1|TRBV7-7
TGTGCTAGCAGCTTAGCGTCGACAGGGTACGAGACCCAGTACTTC
CASSLASTGYETQYF
>-|TRBJ2-1|-|TRBV19
TGTGCCAGTAGTATGGATGTAGAGCAGTTCTTC
CASSMDVEQFF
>-|TRBJ1-2|TRBD1|TRBV6-1
TGTGCCAGCAGTGTACAGGGGTCTAACTATGGCTACACCTTC
CASSVQGSNYGYTF
>-|TRBJ2-1|-|TRBV7-2
TGTGCCAGCAGCTTAGGGGGATCAGGGTCAGCCTACAATGAGCAGTTCTTC
CASSLGGSGSAYNEQFF
>many|TRBJ1-5|-|TRBV12-3/TRBV12-4
TGTGCCAGCAGACGAGACAGCTATAGCAATCAGCCCCAGCATTTT
CASRRDSYSNQPQHF
>-|TRBJ2-3|TRBD2|TRBV12-3/TRBV12-4
TGTGCCAGCAGAAAAAAGCGGGAGTGGTTGGATACGCAGTATTTT
CASRKKREWLDTQYF
>many|TRBJ2-7|TRBD1|TRBV7-3
TGTGCCAGCAGGTTAAACAGGGGCGTGGAGCAGTACTTC
CASRLNRGVEQYF
>few|TRBJ2-5|-|TRBV7-2
TGTGCCAGCAGCTTACCTAGCTGGGAGACCCAGTACTTC
CASSLPSWETQYF
>many|TRBJ2-7|TRBD2|TRBV28
TGTGCCAGCAGTTTATACCCCCTAGCGGGGGTCTCCTACGAGCAGTACTTC
CASSLYPLAGVSYEQYF
>-|TRBJ2-3|-|TRBV19
TGTGCCAGTAGCCGAGGTGGTAGCACAGATACGCAGTATTTT
CASSRGGSTDTQYF
>few|TRBJ2-6|TRBD1|TRBV7-8
TGTGCCAGCAGCTTAGATAGGACAGGGAATTCACCCCTCCACTTC
CASSLDRTGNSPLHF
>few|TRBJ2-7|TRBD2|TRBV19
TGTGCCAGTAGTATTGGGGGGGTGGGCTCCTACAATGAGCAGTACTTC
CASSIGGVGSYNEQYF
>many|TRBJ1-2|-|TRBV6-6
TGTGCCAGCAGTTACGAGGGGTGGGATGGCTACACCTTC
CASSYEGWDGYTF